This TCR beta chain was captured in a study of identical twins. This clonotype has a count of ten or more. Its antigen remains unknown. TCRdb passed the 5' RACE reads through MiXCR, listing each CDR3 protein once. Here the sample spans a few hundred thousand distinct CDR3 sequences, about 18% being singletons. Study-level results: Whereas memory repertoires showed no such difference, abundant cord blood beta clonotypes carried fewer insertions.

The CDR3 sequence is 18 residues long. Trimming took off 6 bases at V and 2 bases at J, with 26 bases between the two ends. The sequence was collected from a man aged 45 to 65 in good health. The chain has TRBV12-3 or TRBV12-4 and TRBJ2-7; D ambiguous. The sequenced sample was naive T cells sorted from blood. This chain's CDR3 is CASSPRASAYISTYEQYF. For the CDR3, the DNA is TGTGCCAGCAGCCCCCGGGCCTCAGCCTACATTAGCACCTACGAGCAGTACTTC.